The rows below give T cell receptor beta chains drawn from one sample of a study of technical replicates of blood from four donors. Method: immunoSEQ multiplex PCR; TCRdb's copy keeps in-frame clones and lacks some. The sample lists over 50,000 clones; approximately 83% were seen once. Specimen: PBMCs. Receptor source: a human donor in good health. Some clones in this sample may be carry-over from other donors' samples. CDR3s include the opening cysteine and the closing phenylalanine or tryptophan. The D gene is left open where the match is weak. Size tells how often a clone was seen (once, few, many) or the class of an expanded clone, and some rows leave it out.

-	TRBV10-3	-	TRBJ1-1	TGTGCCATCAGTGAGAGAGAGAACACTGAAGCTTTCTTT	CAISERENTEAFF
TRBD2	TRBV23-1	-	TRBJ2-1	TGCGCCAGCAGTCAAAATCGCGGCTCCGGGACTAAAGAGCAGTTCTTC	CASSQNRGSGTKEQFF
-	TRBV30	few	TRBJ1-5	TGTGCCTGGAGTGTAACAGGGTATAGCAATCAGCCCCAGCATTTT	CAWSVTGYSNQPQHF
-	TRBV19	-	TRBJ2-2	TGTGCCAGTAGTATAGGTCTCCTTAGCACCGGGGAGCTGTTTTTT	CASSIGLLSTGELFF
-	TRBV5-1	-	TRBJ1-2	TGCGCCAGCAGCTTGGTGGGGGGACTAGCTAACTATGGCTACACCTTC	CASSLVGGLANYGYTF
-	TRBV7-2	-	TRBJ1-1	TGTGCCAGCAGCTTGTCCCCAGGGTATGAAGCTTTCTTT	CASSLSPGYEAFF
TRBD1	TRBV30	-	TRBJ1-5	TGTGCCTGGAGCTTCGGACAGGGGAGTCAGCCCCAGCATTTT	CAWSFGQGSQPQHF
TRBD1	TRBV11-1	-	TRBJ2-2	TGTGCCAGCAGCTCCCCCGACAGGGTGGACACCGGGGAGCTGTTTTTT	CASSSPDRVDTGELFF
TRBD1	TRBV5-5	-	TRBJ2-6	TGTGCCAGCAGCTCAAAAGGACAGGGCCACTCTGGGGCCAACGTCCTGACTTTC	CASSSKGQGHSGANVLTF
TRBD1	TRBV7-9	-	TRBJ2-1	TGTGCCAGCAGCTTATATGGGACAGGGGTGGGGAATGAGCAGTTCTTC	CASSLYGTGVGNEQFF
-	TRBV15	-	TRBJ2-1	TGTGCCACCAGCAGAGAGCCTAGCATCAATGAGCAGTTCTTC	CATSREPSINEQFF
TRBD1	TRBV7-3	-	TRBJ2-3	TGTGCCAGCAGCCGTACAGGGGTTGGGACAGATACGCAGTATTTT	CASSRTGVGTDTQYF
-	TRBV11-1	-	TRBJ1-2	TGTGCCAGCAGCTTAGGTTTGGGGCGTCCGTCCCCTGACTATGGCTACACCTTC	CASSLGLGRPSPDYGYTF
-	TRBV9	-	TRBJ2-5	TGTGCCAGCAGCTCAACGGTAGAGACCCAGTACTTC	CASSSTVETQYF
TRBD2	TRBV7-7	-	TRBJ2-5	TGTGCCAGCAGCCCTGGGACTAGGGGAGAGACCCAGTACTTC	CASSPGTRGETQYF
-	TRBV6-1	few	TRBJ2-7	TGTGCCAGCAGTGAAGTTGGGGGGGGGCCCTACGAGCAGTACTTC	CASSEVGGGPYEQYF
TRBD2	TRBV7-3	-	TRBJ2-1	TGTGCCAGCAGTCGACTAGCGGGTTTTGGATCCAATGAGCAGTTCTTC	CASSRLAGFGSNEQFF
TRBD2	TRBV6-4	-	TRBJ2-3	TGTGCCAGCAGTGACTCCGTAGCGGGGGGAACAGATACGCAGTATTTT	CASSDSVAGGTDTQYF
TRBD1	TRBV5-5	-	TRBJ2-2	TGTGCCAGCAGCCCGACAGGGTTCGCGGGTCCCGGGGAGCTGTTTTTT	CASSPTGFAGPGELFF
-	TRBV11-3	-	TRBJ2-2	TGTGCCAGCCGTAGGCGGGCGAACACCGGGGAGCTGTTTTTT	CASRRRANTGELFF
-	TRBV2	-	TRBJ1-2	TGTGCCAGCAACCGGGAGACCTCCTATGGCTACACCTTC	CASNRETSYGYTF
-	TRBV12-5	-	TRBJ2-7	TGTGCTAGTGGGACTCAGAGCTCCTACGAGCAGTACTTC	CASGTQSSYEQYF
TRBD2	TRBV7-7	-	TRBJ2-2	TGTGCCAGCAGCTCCATGCTCGGGGGGGGCACCGGGGAGCTGTTTTTT	CASSSMLGGGTGELFF
-	TRBV5-6	-	TRBJ1-1	TGTGCCAGCAGCTTGGTGAGTAGCGGGGGCAACAGTGAAGCTTTCTTT	CASSLVSSGGNSEAFF
TRBD2	TRBV7-2	-	TRBJ2-7	TGTGCCAGCAGCTACCTTGGCGGGGGTAGCTCCTACGAGCAGTACTTC	CASSYLGGGSSYEQYF
-	TRBV2	-	TRBJ1-6	TGTGCCAGCAGTGAAACAGGGTCGGGCTCACCCCTCCACTTT	CASSETGSGSPLHF
TRBD1	TRBV19	-	TRBJ2-3	TGTGCCAGCTCCCGAGATACAGGGGTCTGGACAGATACGCAGTATTTT	CASSRDTGVWTDTQYF
TRBD2	TRBV11-2	-	TRBJ2-7	TGTGCCAGCAGTTCACCTCCCCCGGTACTAGCGGGCTACGAGCAGTACTTC	CASSSPPPVLAGYEQYF
-	TRBV30	-	TRBJ2-7	TGTGCCTGGAGTGTATCCGGGGGTCCCTACGAGCAGTACTTC	CAWSVSGGPYEQYF
TRBD1	TRBV2	-	TRBJ1-6	TGTGCCAGCAGGACTGACAGGGATGCCCGGGAGTCACCCCTCCACTTT	CASRTDRDARESPLHF
-	TRBV11-3	once	TRBJ1-1	TGTGCCAGCAGCTTAGGGGGCCGGAGCACTGAAGCTTTCTTT	CASSLGGRSTEAFF
-	TRBV10-3	-	TRBJ2-7	TGTGCCATCAGTGAGTTAAGAGGTCGCGACGAGCAGTACTTC	CAISELRGRDEQYF
-	TRBV5-8	-	TRBJ1-1	TGTGCCAGCAGCTTCGGGGTCCACAGGGTAGGGACTGAAGCTTTCTTT	CASSFGVHRVGTEAFF
TRBD1	TRBV7-2	-	TRBJ1-2	TGTGCCAGCAGACCGGGACAGCCTTGGGGCTACACCTTC	CASRPGQPWGYTF
-	TRBV6-4	few	TRBJ1-2	TGTGCCAGCAGAGCCCTCCCGGGAGGCTATGGCTACACCTTC	CASRALPGGYGYTF
TRBD2	TRBV30	-	TRBJ2-3	TGTGCCTGGAGCGCCGGGACTAGCCCAGATACGCAGTATTTT	CAWSAGTSPDTQYF
TRBD1	TRBV28	-	TRBJ1-2	TGTGCCAGCACCTCCCTCCGGGACAGGGGGCCCACTAACTATGGCTACACCTTC	CASTSLRDRGPTNYGYTF
-	TRBV5-1	few	TRBJ1-4	TGCGCCAGCAGCCCCGGGAGGTTGGATGAAAAACTGTTTTTT	CASSPGRLDEKLFF
-	TRBV2	-	TRBJ2-1	TGTGCCAGCAGCCCACAGGTTAACTCCTACAATGAGCAGTTCTTC	CASSPQVNSYNEQFF
-	TRBV5-4	-	TRBJ2-3	TGTGCCAGCACCTCAGTTGGCGGGACGGTCACAGATACGCAGTATTTT	CASTSVGGTVTDTQYF
TRBD1	TRBV2	-	TRBJ2-7	TGTGCCAGCAGTGGGACAGGGCACGAGCAGTACTTC	CASSGTGHEQYF
-	TRBV29-1	-	TRBJ2-5	TGCAGCGTTGATCCCATACAGGGCTTGAAGGGGGAGACCCAGTACTTC	CSVDPIQGLKGETQYF
-	TRBV4-3	-	TRBJ1-6	TGCGCCAGCAGCCAAGTTGGATCGGGGAATTCACCCCTCCACTTT	CASSQVGSGNSPLHF
TRBD1	TRBV11-2	-	TRBJ1-5	TGTGCCAGCACCCTAGGGTGGGACAGGGGTGATCAGCCCCAGCATTTT	CASTLGWDRGDQPQHF
-	TRBV27	-	TRBJ2-7	TGTGCCAGCAGTTCCCTCCTGGGGCGGGAAAGCTACGAGCAGTACTTC	CASSSLLGRESYEQYF
-	TRBV7-2	-	TRBJ2-1	TGTGCCAGCAGCTTAGGTCTTATCTACAATGAGCAGTTCTTC	CASSLGLIYNEQFF
TRBD2	TRBV15	-	TRBJ2-1	TGTGCCACCAGCAGAGGGACCGGGACTAGCGGTATCTACAATGAGCAGTTCTTC	CATSRGTGTSGIYNEQFF
-	TRBV6-6	-	TRBJ2-1	TGTGCCAGCAGTTACGTCGTCGCGGACTCTGAGCAGTTCTTC	CASSYVVADSEQFF
TRBD2	TRBV10-3	few	TRBJ2-7	TGTGCCATCAGTGATACTAGCGACTACGAGCAGTACTTC	CAISDTSDYEQYF
-	TRBV29-1	few	TRBJ2-1	TGCAGCGTTGACAGGGTCAATGAGCAGTTCTTC	CSVDRVNEQFF
TRBD1	TRBV2	-	TRBJ1-2	TGTGCCAGCAGTCGGACAGGGAGCCTCTATGGCTACACCTTC	CASSRTGSLYGYTF
TRBD2	TRBV6-1	medium-sized	TRBJ2-1	TGTGCCAGCAGTGAGTCGATAGCGGGGGGGTTAAATGAGCAGTTCTTC	CASSESIAGGLNEQFF
-	TRBV6-6	-	TRBJ1-1	TGTGCCAGCAGTTCTGGCCTTTATTTTGAAGCTTTCTTT	CASSSGLYFEAFF